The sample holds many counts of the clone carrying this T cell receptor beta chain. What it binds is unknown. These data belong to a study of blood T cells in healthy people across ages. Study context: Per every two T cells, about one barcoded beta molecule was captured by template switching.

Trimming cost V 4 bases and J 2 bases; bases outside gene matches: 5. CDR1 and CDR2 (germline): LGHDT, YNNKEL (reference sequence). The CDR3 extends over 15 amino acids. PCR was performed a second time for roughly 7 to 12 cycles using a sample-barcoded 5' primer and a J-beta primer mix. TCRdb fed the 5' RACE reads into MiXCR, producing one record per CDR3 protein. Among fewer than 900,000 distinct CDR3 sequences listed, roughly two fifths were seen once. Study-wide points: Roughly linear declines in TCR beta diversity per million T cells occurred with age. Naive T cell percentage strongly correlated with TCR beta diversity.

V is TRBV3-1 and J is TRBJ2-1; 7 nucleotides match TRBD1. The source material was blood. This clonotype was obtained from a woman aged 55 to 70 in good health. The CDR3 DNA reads TGTGCCAGCAGCCCAGACGACAGGGCCTACAATGAGCAGTTCTTC. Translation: CASSPDDRAYNEQFF.